The 7 T cell receptor beta chains presented below share a single source sample, sequenced in a study of blood T cells in healthy people across ages. The second PCR ran roughly 7 to 12 cycles with a sample-barcoded 5' primer and J-beta primers. TCRdb re-called the 5' RACE reads through MiXCR, storing one row per CDR3 protein. The table has 1.5 million to 2 million distinct CDR3 sequences, 28% seen once. The source material was blood. Every receptor here comes from a woman aged 30 to 39 in good health.

This clonotype was detected once. This sequence joins TRBV29-1 and TRBJ2-1; perhaps TRBD1 as D (5 bases). Per the germline V gene, CDR1 is SQVTM and CDR2 is ANQGSEA. This CDR3 is built from 11 residues. The ends were cut back, 7 bases at V and 8 bases at J, with 12 bases in the middle. This CDR3 is CSASSGYEQFF. CDR3 bases: TGCAGCGCGTCCTCAGGGTATGAGCAGTTCTTC.

This chain links TRBV5-1 with TRBJ1-2; tentatively, D is TRBD1 (5 bases). CDR1 and CDR2 (germline): SGHRS, YFSETQ. The CDR3 covers 13 residues. The ends were cut back, 5 bases at V and 4 bases at J, with 12 bases in the middle. CDR3 nucleotides: TGCGCCAGCAGGAGGGCAGGGAGCTATGGCTACACCTTC. Amino acid sequence: CASRRAGSYGYTF. Looking up the rest from reference TRBV5-1 and TRBJ1-2 gives the full variable domain: KAGVTQTPRYLIKTRGQQVTLSCSPISGHRSVSWYQQTPGQGLQFLFEYFSETQRNKGNFPGRFSGRQFSNSRSEMNVSTLELGDSALYLCASRRAGSYGYTFGSGTRLTVV.

V gene TRBV21-1 combines with J gene TRBJ1-1; TRBD1, as called in the table, went unchecked against the DNA. TRBV21-1 is an annotated pseudogene. CDR3 length: 16 amino acids. The CDR3, as DNA: TGTGCCAGCAGCAAAGCGCTTTGTATGGGGCCGACTGAAGCTTTCTTT. Translated: CASSKALCMGPTEAFF.

This clonotype was observed at least ten times. The chain uses TRBV5-1 and TRBJ2-1; tentatively, D is TRBD1 (6 bases). The V and J ends lost 4 bases and 8 bases respectively, with 10 bases between them. Germline V gives CDR1 SGHRS, CDR2 YFSETQ. This CDR3 region has 12 residues. As DNA, the CDR3 is TGCGCCAGCAGCCTACAGGGCTATGAGCAGTTCTTC. As protein: CASSLQGYEQFF.

V gene TRBV11-2 combines with J gene TRBJ2-1, with D perhaps TRBD1 or TRBD2 (5 bases each). Germline CDR1 is SGHAT and CDR2 is FQNNGV. The CDR3 extends over 14 amino acids. Trimming shortened V by 5 bases and J by 9 bases, and 17 bases separated the two germline ends. The CDR3 is CASSPVNGAGEQFF. The CDR3 DNA is TGTGCCAGCAGCCCTGTCAATGGGGCGGGTGAGCAGTTCTTC.

This clonotype came up a few times. V gene TRBV13 combines with J gene TRBJ2-1; 16 positions agree with TRBD2. CDR1 is PRHDT, CDR2 FYEKMQ, per germline (reference sequence). V dropped 5 bases and J dropped 9; count of bases not matched to a gene: 13. The CDR3 covers 18 residues. CDR3 nucleotide sequence: TGTGCCAGCAGCGGTCCCGGGACTAGCGGGGGGGCAATCAGTGAGCAGTTCTTC. Translating gives CASSGPGTSGGAISEQFF. Looking up the rest from reference TRBV13 and TRBJ2-1 gives the full variable domain: AAGVIQSPRHLIKEKRETATLKCYPIPRHDTVYWYQQGPGQDPQFLISFYEKMQSDKGSIPDRFSAQQFSDYHSELNMSSLELGDSALYFCASSGPGTSGGAISEQFFGPGTRLTVL.

This rearrangement joins TRBV24-1 to TRBJ2-4; a possible D gene is TRBD1 (6 bases). In germline, CDR1 is KGHDR, CDR2 SFDVKD. The CDR3 consists of 16 residues. V shed 2 bases and J shed 0 bases, with 10 bases lying between them. CDR3 sequence reads: CATSDSDSLAKNIQYF. Here the CDR3 DNA reads TGTGCCACCAGTGATTCGGACAGTTTAGCCAAAAACATTCAGTACTTC.